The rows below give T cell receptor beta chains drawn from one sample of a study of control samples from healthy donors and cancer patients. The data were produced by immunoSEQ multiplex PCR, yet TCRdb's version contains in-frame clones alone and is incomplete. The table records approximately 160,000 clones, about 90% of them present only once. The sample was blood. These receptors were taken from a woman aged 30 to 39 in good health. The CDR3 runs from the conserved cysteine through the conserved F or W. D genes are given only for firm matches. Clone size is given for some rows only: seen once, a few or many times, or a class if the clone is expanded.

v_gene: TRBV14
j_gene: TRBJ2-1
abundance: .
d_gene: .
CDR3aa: CASSQGLAGSGNEQFF
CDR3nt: TGTGCCAGCAGCCAAGGACTCGCGGGGTCGGGGAATGAGCAGTTCTTC

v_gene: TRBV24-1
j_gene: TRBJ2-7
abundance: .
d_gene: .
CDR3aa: CAPGGDSSYEQYF
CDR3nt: TGTGCCCCGGGAGGGGACAGCTCCTACGAGCAGTACTTC

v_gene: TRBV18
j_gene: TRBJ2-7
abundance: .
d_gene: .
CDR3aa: CASSGQAYEQYF
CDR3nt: TGTGCCAGCTCAGGGCAGGCCTACGAGCAGTACTTC

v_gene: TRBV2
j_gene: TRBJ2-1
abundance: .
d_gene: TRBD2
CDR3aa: CASSQFASGNNEQFF
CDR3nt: TGTGCCAGCAGTCAATTCGCTAGCGGGAACAATGAGCAGTTCTTC

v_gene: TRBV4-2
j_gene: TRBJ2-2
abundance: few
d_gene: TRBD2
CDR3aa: CASSQLAGDTGELFF
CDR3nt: TGTGCCAGCAGCCAACTAGCGGGAGACACCGGGGAGCTGTTTTTT

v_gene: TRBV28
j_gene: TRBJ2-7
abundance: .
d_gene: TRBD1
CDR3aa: CASSRLGTVDEQYF
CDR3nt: TGTGCCAGCAGTCGTCTGGGGACAGTAGACGAGCAGTACTTC

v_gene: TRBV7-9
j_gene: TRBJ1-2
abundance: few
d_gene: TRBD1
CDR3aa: CASSRDRGDAYGYTF
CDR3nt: TGTGCCAGCAGCCGGGACAGGGGAGACGCCTATGGCTACACCTTC

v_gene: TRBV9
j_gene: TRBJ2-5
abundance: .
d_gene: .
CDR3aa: CASSVDGDFGETQYF
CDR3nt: TGTGCCAGCAGCGTAGATGGGGACTTCGGGGAGACCCAGTACTTC

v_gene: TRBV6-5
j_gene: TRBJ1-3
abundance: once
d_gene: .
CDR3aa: CASSYDTRNTIYF
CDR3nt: TGTGCCAGCAGTTACGACACTAGAAACACCATATATTTT

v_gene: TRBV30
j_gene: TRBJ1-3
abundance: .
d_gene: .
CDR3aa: CAWSPRTPGVHTIYF
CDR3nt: TGTGCCTGGAGTCCCCGGACCCCGGGGGTACACACCATATATTTT

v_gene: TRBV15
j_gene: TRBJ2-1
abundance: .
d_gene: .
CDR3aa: CATSKRDEQFF
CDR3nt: TGTGCCACCAGCAAAAGGGATGAGCAGTTCTTC

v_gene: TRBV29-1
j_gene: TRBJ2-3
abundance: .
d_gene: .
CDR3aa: CSGGGTDTQYF
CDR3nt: TGCAGCGGTGGAGGCACAGATACGCAGTATTTT

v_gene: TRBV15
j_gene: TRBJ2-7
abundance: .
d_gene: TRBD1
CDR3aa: CATSVDRGVSYEQYF
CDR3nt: TGTGCCACCAGCGTCGACAGGGGAGTATCCTACGAGCAGTACTTC

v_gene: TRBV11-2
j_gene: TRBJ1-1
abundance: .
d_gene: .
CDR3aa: CASSPLLWDGAFF
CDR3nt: TGTGCCAGCAGCCCTCTTTTGTGGGACGGAGCTTTCTTT

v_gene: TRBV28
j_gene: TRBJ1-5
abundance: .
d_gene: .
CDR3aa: CASSPVGLDQPQHF
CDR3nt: TGTGCCAGCAGCCCCGTCGGGTTGGATCAGCCCCAGCATTTT

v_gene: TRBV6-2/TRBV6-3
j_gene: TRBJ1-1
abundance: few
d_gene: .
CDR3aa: CASSYSNTEAFF
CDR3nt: TGTGCCAGCAGTTACAGTAACACTGAAGCTTTCTTT

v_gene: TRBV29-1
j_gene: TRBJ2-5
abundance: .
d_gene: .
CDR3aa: CSVRDGQETQYF
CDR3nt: TGCAGCGTCCGGGACGGACAAGAGACCCAGTACTTC

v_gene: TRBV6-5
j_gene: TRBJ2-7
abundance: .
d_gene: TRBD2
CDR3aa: CASREGGAYEQYF
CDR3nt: TGTGCCAGCAGAGAGGGAGGGGCCTACGAGCAGTACTTC

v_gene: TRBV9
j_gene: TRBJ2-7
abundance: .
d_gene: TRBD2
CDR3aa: CASSSPDGLAVWEQYF
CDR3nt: TGTGCCAGCAGCTCCCCCGATGGGCTAGCGGTCTGGGAGCAGTACTTC

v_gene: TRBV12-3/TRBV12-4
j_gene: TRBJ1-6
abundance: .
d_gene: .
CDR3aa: CASSFSPRSPLHF
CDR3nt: TGTGCCAGCAGTTTTAGTCCTCGTTCACCCCTCCACTTT

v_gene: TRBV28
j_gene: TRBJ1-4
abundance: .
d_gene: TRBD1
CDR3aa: CASSLRGGYEKLFF
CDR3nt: TGTGCCAGCAGTCTCAGGGGGGGATATGAAAAACTGTTTTTT

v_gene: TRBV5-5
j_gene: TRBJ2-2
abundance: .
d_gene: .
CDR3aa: CASSLGVGGGELFF
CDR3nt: TGTGCCAGCAGCTTGGGAGTTGGTGGCGGGGAGCTGTTTTTT

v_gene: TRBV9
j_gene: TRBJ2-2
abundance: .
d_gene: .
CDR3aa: CASSPRGGANTGELFF
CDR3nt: TGTGCCAGCAGCCCCAGGGGCGGGGCCAACACCGGGGAGCTGTTTTTT

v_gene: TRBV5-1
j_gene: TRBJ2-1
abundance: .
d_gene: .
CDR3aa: CASSLVAVFKRGHEQFF
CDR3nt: TGCGCCAGCAGCTTGGTAGCGGTTTTCAAGAGAGGCCATGAGCAGTTCTTC

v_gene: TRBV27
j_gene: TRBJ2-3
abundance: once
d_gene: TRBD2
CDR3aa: CASSRAGMGTDTQYF
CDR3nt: TGTGCCAGCAGTCGAGCGGGAATGGGCACAGATACGCAGTATTTT

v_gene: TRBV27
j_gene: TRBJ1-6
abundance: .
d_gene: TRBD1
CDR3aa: CASSNGQGLRSPLHF
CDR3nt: TGTGCCAGCAGTAATGGACAGGGGCTTAGGTCACCCCTCCACTTT

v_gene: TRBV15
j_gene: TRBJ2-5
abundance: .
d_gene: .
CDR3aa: CATSKPRGAHGVQYF
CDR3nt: TGTGCCACCAGCAAGCCTCGTGGCGCGCACGGGGTCCAGTACTTC

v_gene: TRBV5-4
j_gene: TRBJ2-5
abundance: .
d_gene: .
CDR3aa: CASSPGKQETQYF
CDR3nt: TGTGCCAGCAGCCCCGGGAAGCAAGAGACCCAGTACTTC

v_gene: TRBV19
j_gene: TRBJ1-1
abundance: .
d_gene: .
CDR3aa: CASSISGNTEAFF
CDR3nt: TGTGCCAGTAGTATAAGCGGGAACACTGAAGCTTTCTTT

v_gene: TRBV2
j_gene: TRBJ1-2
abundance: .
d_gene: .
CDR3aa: CASSGTAGGGYTF
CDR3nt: TGTGCCAGCAGTGGAACGGCGGGGGGCGGCTACACCTTC

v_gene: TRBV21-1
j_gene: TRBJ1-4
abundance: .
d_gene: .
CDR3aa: CASSKADRDRLFREKLFF
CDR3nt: TGTGCCAGCAGCAAAGCCGACCGGGACAGACTGTTTCGTGAAAAACTGTTTTTT

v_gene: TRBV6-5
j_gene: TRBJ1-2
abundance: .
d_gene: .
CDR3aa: CASSLQGGSYGYTF
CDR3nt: TGTGCCAGCAGTCTACAAGGAGGAAGCTATGGCTACACCTTC

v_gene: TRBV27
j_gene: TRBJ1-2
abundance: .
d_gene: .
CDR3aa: CASSYGRGRGGYTF
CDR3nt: TGTGCCAGCAGTTACGGTCGGGGGCGGGGTGGCTACACCTTC

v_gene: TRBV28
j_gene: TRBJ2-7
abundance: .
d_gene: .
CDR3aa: CASSLGSYEQYF
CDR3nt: TGTGCCAGCAGTTTGGGGAGTTACGAGCAGTACTTC

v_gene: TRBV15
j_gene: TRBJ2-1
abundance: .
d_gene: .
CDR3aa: CATSNRLGSYNEQFF
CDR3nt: TGTGCCACCAGCAACAGACTAGGTTCCTACAATGAGCAGTTCTTC

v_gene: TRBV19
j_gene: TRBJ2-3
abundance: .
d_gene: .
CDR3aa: CASSILSGTDTQYF
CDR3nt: TGTGCCAGTAGTATCCTTAGCGGCACAGATACGCAGTATTTT

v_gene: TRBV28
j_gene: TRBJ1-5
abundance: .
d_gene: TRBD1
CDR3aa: CASTPRQGLQPQHF
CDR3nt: TGTGCCAGCACCCCCCGACAGGGTTTGCAGCCCCAGCATTTT

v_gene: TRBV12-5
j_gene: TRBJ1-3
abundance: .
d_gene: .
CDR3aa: CASGLVPSSGNTIYF
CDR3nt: TGTGCTAGTGGTTTGGTTCCAAGCTCTGGAAACACCATATATTTT

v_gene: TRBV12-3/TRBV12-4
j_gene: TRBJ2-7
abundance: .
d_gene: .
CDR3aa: CASSLDNYEQYF
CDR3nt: TGTGCCAGCAGTTTAGATAACTACGAGCAGTACTTC

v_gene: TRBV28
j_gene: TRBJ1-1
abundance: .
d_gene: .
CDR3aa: CASSSELDYTEAFF
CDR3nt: TGTGCCAGCAGTTCTGAGTTGGATTACACTGAAGCTTTCTTT

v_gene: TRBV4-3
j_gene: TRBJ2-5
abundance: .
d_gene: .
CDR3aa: CASSQDWARGETQYF
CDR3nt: TGCGCCAGCAGCCAAGATTGGGCCAGGGGAGAGACCCAGTACTTC

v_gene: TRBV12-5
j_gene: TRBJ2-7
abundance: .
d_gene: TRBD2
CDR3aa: CASGNSGGLAGYEQYF
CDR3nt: TGTGCTAGTGGAAACTCCGGGGGGCTAGCGGGCTACGAGCAGTACTTC

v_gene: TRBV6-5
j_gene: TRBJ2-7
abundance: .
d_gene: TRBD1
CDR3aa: CASSSQGAGEQYF
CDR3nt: TGTGCCAGCAGTTCACAGGGGGCGGGCGAGCAGTACTTC

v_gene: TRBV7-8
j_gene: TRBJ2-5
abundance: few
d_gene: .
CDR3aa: CASSYLVTGSQETQYF
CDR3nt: TGTGCCAGCAGCTACCTTGTGACAGGAAGCCAAGAGACCCAGTACTTC

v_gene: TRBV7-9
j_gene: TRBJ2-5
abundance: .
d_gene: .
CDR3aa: CASSLASGLQETQYF
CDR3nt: TGTGCCAGCAGCTTAGCTTCGGGGCTCCAAGAGACCCAGTACTTC

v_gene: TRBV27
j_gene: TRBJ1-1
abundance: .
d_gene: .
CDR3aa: CASSLNKNTEAFF
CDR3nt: TGTGCCAGCAGTTTAAACAAAAACACTGAAGCTTTCTTT

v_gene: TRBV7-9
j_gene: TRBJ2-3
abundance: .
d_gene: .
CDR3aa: CASGLGITTDTQYF
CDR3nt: TGTGCCAGCGGGCTAGGGATAACCACAGATACGCAGTATTTT

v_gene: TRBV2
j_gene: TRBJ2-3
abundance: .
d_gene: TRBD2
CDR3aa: CASSALSGRGADTQYF
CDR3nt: TGTGCCAGCAGTGCCCTAAGCGGGAGGGGTGCAGATACGCAGTATTTT

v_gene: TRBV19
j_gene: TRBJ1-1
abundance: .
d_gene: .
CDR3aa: CASTLLYQATEAFF
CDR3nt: TGTGCCAGTACCCTCTTATACCAGGCAACCGAAGCTTTCTTT

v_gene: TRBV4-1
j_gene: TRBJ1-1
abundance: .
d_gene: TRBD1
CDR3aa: CASSLVGGPGDTEAFF
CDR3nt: TGCGCCAGCAGCCTCGTAGGGGGCCCGGGGGACACTGAAGCTTTCTTT

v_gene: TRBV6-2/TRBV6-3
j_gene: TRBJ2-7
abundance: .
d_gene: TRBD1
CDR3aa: CASSPSYRGTGSYEQYF
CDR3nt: TGTGCCAGCAGTCCAAGCTATAGAGGGACAGGGTCCTACGAGCAGTACTTC

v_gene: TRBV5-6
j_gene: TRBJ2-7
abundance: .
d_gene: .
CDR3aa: CASSLGGDSYEQYF
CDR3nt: TGTGCCAGCAGCTTGGGCGGCGACTCCTACGAGCAGTACTTC

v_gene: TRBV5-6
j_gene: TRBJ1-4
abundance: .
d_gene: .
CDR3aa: CASSLDVVGGEKLFF
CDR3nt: TGTGCCAGCAGCTTGGATGTCGTGGGCGGTGAAAAACTGTTTTTT

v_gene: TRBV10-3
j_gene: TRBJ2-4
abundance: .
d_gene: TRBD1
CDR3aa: CAISVPGQENIQYF
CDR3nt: TGTGCCATCAGTGTTCCGGGACAGGAAAACATTCAGTACTTC

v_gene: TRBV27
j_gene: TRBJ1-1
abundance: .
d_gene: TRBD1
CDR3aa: CASSFSGGGVGTEAFF
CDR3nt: TGTGCCAGCAGTTTTTCAGGGGGTGGTGTGGGCACTGAAGCTTTCTTT